These 13 T cell receptor beta chains share one sample of origin, sequenced in a study of OX40 agonist ivuxolimab in advanced cancers. Repertoires were generated with immunoSEQ multiplex PCR, while TCRdb's copy carries only in-frame clones and drops some. The sample lists about 68,000 clones; approximately 90% were seen once. The starting material was CD4+ or CD8+ T cells sorted from blood, obtained in a trial of the OX40 agonist ivuxolimab. These receptor sequences come from an adult with an advanced solid tumor such as melanoma, head and neck, liver or kidney cancer.

The CDR3: CASRTGGNTGELFF. The CDR3 DNA reads TGTGCCAGCAGAACAGGGGGCAACACCGGGGAGCTGTTTTTT. V gene TRBV19 combines with J gene TRBJ2-2; 9 nucleotides align to TRBD1. This CDR3 has 14 residues. V was clipped by 9 bases and J by 2 bases; unmatched bases: 4. The germline CDR1 and CDR2 sequences are LNHDA and SQIVND (reference sequence).

The rearrangement joins TRBV7-2 to TRBJ2-5; D is possibly TRBD1 or TRBD2 (5 bases each). The CDR3 covers 13 residues. The V and J ends lost 4 bases and 7 bases respectively, with 13 bases between them. Germline V lookup: CDR1 SGHTA, CDR2 FQGNSA. In nucleotides, the CDR3 is TGTGCCAGCAGCTCGCGAGGGGTTGGGACCCAGTACTTC. Amino acid sequence: CASSSRGVGTQYF.

The chain recombines TRBV5-4 with TRBJ2-7; TRBD1 aligns across 8 bases. The CDR3 extends over 13 amino acids. The germline V gene encodes CDR1 SGHNT and CDR2 YYREEE (reference sequence). The V gene end was trimmed by 4 bases and the J gene end by 3 bases; junction bases not matched to a gene: 3. The CDR3 is CASSKGQDYEQYF. The CDR3 region has the DNA TGTGCCAGCAGCAAGGGACAGGACTACGAGCAGTACTTC.

This chain uses TRBV2 with TRBJ1-1, with a possible D match to TRBD1 (5 bases). From germline, CDR1 is SNHLY and CDR2 FYNNEI. The germline V and J ends were trimmed by 8 bases and 5 bases, with 30 bases remaining between them. This CDR3 has 18 amino acids. CDR3 nucleotides: TGTGCCAGCGTCCCCCCTCATTTCCCCCGGGACGAGGGTACTGAAGCTTTCTTT. Translated: CASVPPHFPRDEGTEAFF. The full variable domain, in which reference TRBV2 and TRBJ1-1 provide the parts outside the CDR3, is EPEVTQTPSHQVTQMGQEVILRCVPISNHLYFYWYRQILGQKVEFLVSFYNNEISEKSEIFDDQFSVERPDGSNFTLKIRSTKLEDSAMYFCASVPPHFPRDEGTEAFFGQGTRLTVV.

The chain couples TRBV25-1 to TRBJ1-1, with 9 bases that match TRBD1. The CDR3 loop spans 14 amino acids. J was trimmed by 7 bases and V by 4 bases; bases with no gene match: 7. Germline V gene data show CDR1 as MGHDK and CDR2 as SYGVNS. CDR3 region: CASSATGGLDEAFF. In DNA, the CDR3 is TGTGCCAGCAGTGCCACAGGGGGCTTGGATGAAGCTTTCTTT.

The V and J genes are TRBV5-1 and TRBJ2-1; TRBD2 agrees at 10 bases. Germline loops: CDR1 SGHRS, CDR2 YFSETQ. Unmatched junction bases numbered 6, after V lost 0 bases and J lost 9 bases. The CDR3 is 15 amino acids. CDR3 sequence (DNA): TGCGCCAGCAGCTTGGTACTAGCGGGACTTGCTGAGCAGTTCTTC. Its protein product is CASSLVLAGLAEQFF.

This chain joins TRBV19 and TRBJ1-1; tentative D call: TRBD1 (6 bases). Germline-derived CDR1 and CDR2 are LNHDA and SQIVND (reference sequence). Trimming shortened V by 6 bases and J by 4 bases, and 15 bases separated the two germline ends. This CDR3 has 14 residues. In nucleotides, the CDR3 is TGTGCCAGTAGGCCCCCTGGGGGCGGCACTGAAGCTTTCTTT. It translates to CASRPPGGGTEAFF.

The rearrangement links TRBV12-1 to TRBJ1-5; the D segment call TRBD1 is taken from the table without a DNA check. TRBV12-1 represents a pseudogene. The CDR3 has 16 amino acids. CDR3 in amino acids: CASSFDMGQGDQPQHF. The CDR3 nucleotides read TGTGCCAGCAGCTTTGATATGGGACAGGGGGATCAGCCCCAGCATTTT.

This clone was seen a few times. This chain connects TRBV6-1 to TRBJ1-5; no firm D call. Germline lookup yields CDR1 MNHNS and CDR2 SASEGT. The CDR3 has 15 amino acids. The ends were cut back, 4 bases at V and 0 bases at J, with 10 bases in the middle. In nucleotides, the CDR3 is TGTGCCAGCAGTGTTGGAGGATATAGCAATCAGCCCCAGCATTTT. As protein: CASSVGGYSNQPQHF.

The chain has TRBV5-1 and TRBJ1-1, with TRBD1 as a possible D gene (5 bases). The CDR3 loop spans 16 amino acids. Germline V gene sequence: CDR1 SGHRS, CDR2 YFSETQ. V was trimmed by 3 bases and J by 0 bases, leaving 15 bases between them. This chain's CDR3 is CASSWGWGSLNTEAFF. CDR3 in DNA: TGCGCCAGCAGCTGGGGGTGGGGCAGCCTGAACACTGAAGCTTTCTTT.

This clone was detected a few times. The V call is TRBV2, the J call TRBJ2-3; no clear D. The germline V gene encodes CDR1 SNHLY and CDR2 FYNNEI. The CDR3 has 16 residues. Deletions cut 6 bases from V and 6 bases from J, with 22 bases between. Written as DNA, the CDR3 is TGTGCCAGCAGCCGAAGCCCAGGCGGCCTTATTGATACGCAGTATTTT. The encoded protein is CASSRSPGGLIDTQYF.

The CDR3 region has the DNA TGTGCCAGCAGTTACAGCCCGGATTCTGGGGCCAACGTCCTGACTTTC. Translated: CASSYSPDSGANVLTF. The chain recombines TRBV6-5 with TRBJ2-6, with D hard to call. V lost 2 bases and J lost 1, with 9 bases in between. CDR1 MNHEY and CDR2 SVGAGI come from the germline V gene. The CDR3 consists of 16 residues.

The rearrangement links TRBV7-2 to TRBJ1-1; D is ambiguous. The CDR3 length is 14 residues. Germline V gives CDR1 SGHTA, CDR2 FQGNSA. V lost 3 bases, J lost 0 bases, and 8 bases lay in between. The CDR3 DNA is TGTGCCAGCAGCTTTTCCGTTATGAACACTGAAGCTTTCTTT. It is translated as CASSFSVMNTEAFF.